These 17 T cell receptor beta chains came from one sample sequenced in a study of blood T cell repertoires in COVID-19. The data were produced by immunoSEQ multiplex PCR, yet TCRdb's version contains in-frame clones alone and is incomplete. The sample records about 28,000 clones, 70% to 90% being singletons. The sequencing input was peripheral blood. All receptors come from a human donor in a cohort sampled during active COVID-19.

The chain has TRBV19 and TRBJ2-3; the match to TRBD2 covers 11 bases. Germline values: CDR1 LNHDA, CDR2 SQIVND (reference sequence). The CDR3 loop spans 17 amino acids. V was clipped by 5 bases and J by 2 bases; unmatched bases: 9. The CDR3 DNA follows: TGTGCCAGTAGTGGGGTACTAGCGGGGGCACTCACAGATACGCAGTATTTT. Amino acid sequence: CASSGVLAGALTDTQYF.

The chain couples TRBV19 to TRBJ1-5, with D possibly TRBD1 on 6 matching bases. V was clipped by 5 bases and J by 1 base, with 12 bases between them. The V gene's germline CDR1 is LNHDA and CDR2 SQIVND (reference sequence). There are 15 residues in the CDR3. This CDR3 is CASSVQGYSNQPQHF. As DNA, the CDR3 is TGTGCCAGTAGTGTCCAGGGGTACAGCAATCAGCCCCAGCATTTT.

This chain uses TRBV5-1 with TRBJ1-4; possible D gene TRBD1, 6 bases. The germline CDR1 and CDR2 sequences are SGHRS and YFSETQ. The V and J ends lost 2 bases and 0 bases respectively, with 14 bases between them. The CDR3 loop spans 17 amino acids. CDR3 amino acids: CASSLTGNWATNEKLFF. The DNA for the CDR3 is TGCGCCAGCAGCTTAACAGGGAATTGGGCAACTAATGAAAAACTGTTTTTT.

This chain joins TRBV19 and TRBJ1-5; 7 positions match TRBD1. The CDR3 consists of 17 residues. CDR1 is LNHDA and CDR2 is SQIVND in the germline V gene (reference sequence). J was trimmed by 2 bases and V by 5 bases; bases with no gene match: 12. In DNA, the CDR3 is TGTGCCAGTAGTGACAACCGGGACAGAGAACGCAATCAGCCCCAGCATTTT. Protein sequence: CASSDNRDRERNQPQHF. Combining the CDR3 with reference TRBV19 and TRBJ1-5 gives the whole variable domain DGGITQSPKYLFRKEGQNVTLSCEQNLNHDAMYWYRQDPGQGLRLIYYSQIVNDFQKGDIAEGYSVSREKKESFPLTVTSAQKNPTAFYLCASSDNRDRERNQPQHFGDGTRLSIL.

The genes are TRBV7-9 and TRBJ2-1, with a tentative D call TRBD2 (6 bases). Deletions cut 0 bases from V and 10 bases from J, with 16 bases between. CDR1 and CDR2 (germline): SEHNR, FQNEAQ (reference sequence). The CDR3 length is 15 residues. The DNA of the CDR3 is TGTGCCAGCAGCTTAGCGAGCACTAGCAGGATAGAGCAGTTCTTC. Translation: CASSLASTSRIEQFF.

CDR3 DNA: TGTGCCAGCAGGCAGACAGGTAAAAAAGCCTACGAGCAGTACTTC. This translates into CASRQTGKKAYEQYF. The chain is built from TRBV28 and TRBJ2-7; tentatively, D is TRBD1 (6 bases). The CDR3 loop spans 15 amino acids. Trimming removed 6 bases at V and 2 bases at J, with 17 bases between. Germline CDR1 is MDHEN and CDR2 is SYDVKM.

The CDR3 DNA reads TGTGCCACCAAGGGACAGTCCCGGCAGGACGGGGAGCTGTTTTTT. It translates to CATKGQSRQDGELFF. This chain connects TRBV7-9 to TRBJ2-2; 7 bases fit TRBD1. The CDR3 is 15 amino acids. V lost 10 bases and J lost 7; bases outside the gene matches: 15. From germline, CDR1 is SEHNR and CDR2 FQNEAQ (reference sequence).

The J gene is TRBJ2-1, the V gene TRBV6-6, with 13 bases identical to TRBD2. Germline loops: CDR1 MNHNY, CDR2 SVGAGI (reference sequence). This CDR3 spans 17 amino acids. The junction had 6 bases not matched to a gene; V was cut back by 5 bases and J by 2 bases. CDR3 sequence: CASSPETSGRTYNEQFF. As DNA, the CDR3 is TGTGCCAGCAGTCCAGAGACTAGCGGGAGGACCTACAATGAGCAGTTCTTC.

Here the CDR3 DNA reads TGTGCCAGCAGTTTACAGGGAGGAGCCTACGAGCAGTACTTC. This codes for CASSLQGGAYEQYF. This chain links TRBV27 with TRBJ2-7, with TRBD2 as a possible D gene (6 bases). With 2 bases removed from V and 2 bases from J, the gap between germline ends came to 10 bases. The CDR3 is 14 amino acids. Germline V gene data show CDR1 as MNHEY and CDR2 as SMNVEV (reference sequence).

DNA of the CDR3: TGTGCCAGCAGCAAACAGGGTTCCAGTGAAGCTTTCTTT. This sequence encodes CASSKQGSSEAFF. This chain uses TRBV11-3 with TRBJ1-1; D is possibly TRBD1 (6 bases). Germline V CDR1 and CDR2: SGHNT, YENEEA. CDR3 size: 13 residues. V was shortened by 5 bases and J by 7 bases, with 14 bases between the two germline ends.

The genes are TRBV19 and TRBJ1-4; a possible D gene is TRBD1 (5 bases). V lost 5 bases to trimming and J lost 4 bases, with 11 bases between them. The CDR3 consists of 14 residues. Germline V gene lookup returns CDR1 LNHDA and CDR2 SQIVND (reference sequence). The CDR3 bases are TGTGCCAGTAGTCCACAGGCGAATAATGAAAAACTGTTTTTT. Amino acid sequence: CASSPQANNEKLFF.

The gene calls are TRBV28 and TRBJ1-2; 11 nucleotides align to TRBD1. CDR1 and CDR2 (germline): MDHEN, SYDVKM. The ends lost 5 bases at V and 1 base at J; junction bases unmatched: 6. The CDR3 consists of 16 residues. CDR3 coding DNA: TGTGCCAGCAGTGCTATCGGGACAGGGGGTAACTATGGCTACACCTTC. Its translation: CASSAIGTGGNYGYTF.

This clone was seen only a few times. The gene calls are TRBV5-1 and TRBJ1-2; tentative D call: TRBD1 (6 bases). The CDR3 totals 14 residues. Trimming left V 4 bases short and J 2 bases short, with 12 bases between. Per the germline V gene, CDR1 is SGHRS and CDR2 is YFSETQ. The DNA for the CDR3 is TGCGCCAGCAGCGGTGGGACACTCAACTATGGCTACACCTTC. Its translation: CASSGGTLNYGYTF.

This clone was picked up one time. The rearrangement links TRBV5-4 to TRBJ2-1; TRBD2 might be the D (7 bases). The CDR3 has 18 residues. CDR1 is SGHNT, CDR2 YYREEE, per germline (reference sequence). The V and J ends lost 4 bases and 1 base respectively, with 21 bases between them. Here the CDR3 DNA reads TGTGCCAGCAGCCTAGGGGGGGTGGCGGGGCAATCCTACAATGAGCAGTTCTTC. It specifies CASSLGGVAGQSYNEQFF.

The chain links TRBV7-9 to TRBJ2-7; weak D call: TRBD2 (6 bases). Germline V gives CDR1 SEHNR, CDR2 FQNEAQ (reference sequence). The ends were cut back, 6 bases at V and 0 bases at J, with 15 bases in the middle. The CDR3 extends over 15 amino acids. CDR3 region: CASSSTGTASYEQYF. CDR3 DNA: TGTGCCAGCAGTTCTACCGGGACTGCCTCCTACGAGCAGTACTTC.

The chain is built from TRBV19 and TRBJ2-7, with a possible D match to TRBD2 (6 bases). Trimming pared 9 bases from V and 4 bases from J, leaving 16 bases between. The germline CDR1 and CDR2 sequences are LNHDA and SQIVND (reference sequence). The CDR3 is 13 amino acids. The CDR3 sequence: CASGTGGIYEQYF. The DNA of the CDR3 is TGTGCCAGCGGGACCGGGGGAATATACGAGCAGTACTTC.

This clone was detected once. The chain has TRBV7-3 and TRBJ2-1; D may be TRBD2 (6 bases). Germline-derived CDR1 and CDR2 are SGHTA and FQGTGA. With 5 bases removed from V and 9 bases from J, the gap between germline ends came to 23 bases. This CDR3 region has 16 residues. CDR3 in amino acids: CASSPRRGLLGGEQFF. The DNA of the CDR3 is TGTGCCAGCAGCCCCCGTCGGGGGTTACTTGGAGGTGAGCAGTTCTTC.